This is a list of T cell receptor beta chains from one sample in a study of beta chain features in type 1 diabetes. Libraries were prepared by immunoSEQ multiplex PCR; TCRdb keeps only in-frame clonotypes and omits some of them. The data show some 400,000 clones, with more than 13% seen just once and 0.019% held by the top ten. Sequenced material: naive CD4+ T cells from blood. The receptors originated from a woman between 18 and 30 years old in good health. Each CDR3 is given with its conserved first and last residue. D genes are given only for firm matches. Size values are once, few and many counts, or a class for expanded clones, and some rows have none.

15,TRBJ2-2,TRBV9,TRBD2,NA,TGTGCCAGCAGCGTCTCCGGGACTAGCGCCGGGGAGCTGTTTTTT,CASSVSGTSAGELFF
12,TRBJ2-5,TRBV29-1,TRBD1,NA,TGCAGCGTTCGACAGGGGTGGGAGACCCAGTACTTC,CSVRQGWETQYF
12,TRBJ2-1,TRBV28,NA,NA,TGTGCCAGCGAGGGGGTCAAGTGGGAGCAGTTCTTC,CASEGVKWEQFF
16,TRBJ2-4,TRBV7-9,NA,NA,TGTGCCAGCAGCTTAGTGCAAGAAGGAGTCAAAAACATTCAGTACTTC,CASSLVQEGVKNIQYF
13,TRBJ2-2,TRBV5-1,NA,NA,TGCGCCAGCAGCTTGGGGCCACTAAGGGAGCTGTTTTTT,CASSLGPLRELFF
16,TRBJ2-1,TRBV4-2,TRBD2,few,TGTGCCAGCAGCCAAGAGAGGCTAGCGGGTTTCAATGAGCAGTTCTTC,CASSQERLAGFNEQFF
13,TRBJ2-3,TRBV30,TRBD1,NA,TGTGCCTGGACAGGGGGCACCACAGATACGCAGTATTTT,CAWTGGTTDTQYF
12,TRBJ2-5,TRBV7-9,TRBD1,NA,TGTGCCAGCAGTCCACAGGGGGAGACCCAGTACTTC,CASSPQGETQYF
12,TRBJ2-7,TRBV13,NA,NA,TGTGCCAGCAGCTCGGTTTTTGGGGCGCAGTACTTC,CASSSVFGAQYF
14,TRBJ2-7,TRBV5-6,NA,few,TGTGCCAGCAGCTTTCAGGGTACAGGGTACGAGCAGTACTTC,CASSFQGTGYEQYF